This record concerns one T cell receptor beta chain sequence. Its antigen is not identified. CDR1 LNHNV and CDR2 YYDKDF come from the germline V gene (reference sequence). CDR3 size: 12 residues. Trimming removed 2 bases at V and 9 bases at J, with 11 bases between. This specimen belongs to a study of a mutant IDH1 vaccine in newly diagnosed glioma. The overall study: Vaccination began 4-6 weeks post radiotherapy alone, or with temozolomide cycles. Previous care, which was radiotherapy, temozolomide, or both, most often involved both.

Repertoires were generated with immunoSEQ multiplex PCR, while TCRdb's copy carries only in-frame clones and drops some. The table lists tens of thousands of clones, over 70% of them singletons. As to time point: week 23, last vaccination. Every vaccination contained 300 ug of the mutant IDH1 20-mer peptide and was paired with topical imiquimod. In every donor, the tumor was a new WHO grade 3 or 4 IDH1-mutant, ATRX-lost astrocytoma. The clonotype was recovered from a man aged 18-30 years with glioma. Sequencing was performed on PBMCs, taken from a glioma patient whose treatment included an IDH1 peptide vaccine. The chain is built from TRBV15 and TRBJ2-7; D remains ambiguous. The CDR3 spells CATSRPHFTQYF. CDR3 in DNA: TGTGCCACCAGCAGACCCCACTTTACGCAGTACTTC.